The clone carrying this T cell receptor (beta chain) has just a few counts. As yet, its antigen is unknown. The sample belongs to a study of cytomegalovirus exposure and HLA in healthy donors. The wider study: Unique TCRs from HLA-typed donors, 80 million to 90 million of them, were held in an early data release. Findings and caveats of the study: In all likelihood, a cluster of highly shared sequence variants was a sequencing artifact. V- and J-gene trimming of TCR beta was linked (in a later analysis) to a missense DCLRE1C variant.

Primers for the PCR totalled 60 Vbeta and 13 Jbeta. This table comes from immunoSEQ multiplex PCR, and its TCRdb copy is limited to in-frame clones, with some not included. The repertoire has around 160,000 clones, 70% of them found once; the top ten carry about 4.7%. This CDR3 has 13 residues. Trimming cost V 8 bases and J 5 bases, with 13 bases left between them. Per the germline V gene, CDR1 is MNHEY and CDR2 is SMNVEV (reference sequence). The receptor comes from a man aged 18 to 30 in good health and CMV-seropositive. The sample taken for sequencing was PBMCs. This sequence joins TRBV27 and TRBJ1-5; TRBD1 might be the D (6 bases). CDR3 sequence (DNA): TGTGCCAGCGGGGGACAAACTCATCAGCCCCAGCATTTT. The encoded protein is CASGGQTHQPQHF.